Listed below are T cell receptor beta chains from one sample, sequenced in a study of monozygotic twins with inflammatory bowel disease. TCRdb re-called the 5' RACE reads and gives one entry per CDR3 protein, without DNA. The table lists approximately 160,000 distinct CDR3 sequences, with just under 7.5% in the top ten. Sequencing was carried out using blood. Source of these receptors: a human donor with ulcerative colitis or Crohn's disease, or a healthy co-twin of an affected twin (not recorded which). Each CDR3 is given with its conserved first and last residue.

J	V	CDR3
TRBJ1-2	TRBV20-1	CSARDQSTDLSYGYTF
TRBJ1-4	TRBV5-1	CASSLGGIETEKLFF
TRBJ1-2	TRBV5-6	CASSLGAQTGYGYTF
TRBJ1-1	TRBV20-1	CSAPKQSQAFF
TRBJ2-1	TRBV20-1	CSARDLLAGGTYNEQFF
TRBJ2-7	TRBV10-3	CAISDRLGSYEQYF
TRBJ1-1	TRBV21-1	CASSLPSRQLENTEAFF
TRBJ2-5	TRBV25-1	CASSFRTSGGGETQYF
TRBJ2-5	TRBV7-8	CASSSGMGSMATQYF
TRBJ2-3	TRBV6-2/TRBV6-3	CASSYRGSTDTQYF
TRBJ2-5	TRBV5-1	CASSLALAGGPQETQYF
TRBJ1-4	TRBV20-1	CSARRGLANEKLFF
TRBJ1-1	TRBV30	CAWSSHTDGNTEAFF
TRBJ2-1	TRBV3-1	CASSPVPYPSGAHNEQFF
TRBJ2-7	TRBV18	CASSPLGGSVQDEQYF
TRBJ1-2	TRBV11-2	CASSLGTGVRRDGYTF
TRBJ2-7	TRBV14	CASSQGDYAGLYEQYF
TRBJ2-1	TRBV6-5	CASSYPPGTGYNEQFF
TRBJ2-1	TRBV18	CASSPPFTSGSLWDEQFF
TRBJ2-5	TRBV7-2	CASSLSGTGGRETQYF
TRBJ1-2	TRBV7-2	CASSPEGRGNGYTF
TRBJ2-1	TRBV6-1	CASSERRRGGHYNEQFF
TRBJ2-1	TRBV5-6	CASSEAGEQFF
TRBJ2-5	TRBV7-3	CASSLIGGETQYF
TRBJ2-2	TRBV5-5	CASPELNTGELFF
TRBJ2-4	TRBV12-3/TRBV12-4	CASSSNRKNIQYF
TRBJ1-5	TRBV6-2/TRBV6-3	CASKTGSQPQHF
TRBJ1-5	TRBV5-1	CASSLSGSQPQHF
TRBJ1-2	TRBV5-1	CASSLYSNYGYTF